One sample yielded the 20 T cell receptor beta chains listed below, sequenced in a study of T-cell reconstitution after alpha-beta-depleted transplantation in children listed by TCRdb under 2016. Library method: PCR. TCRdb shows the sequencer as Illumina HiSeq 2500. Molecular barcoding was employed in the preparation of TCR libraries, with unique molecular identifiers being used to normalize TCRbeta repertoire quantification. TCRdb redid the processing of the public reads, applying fastp at Q25 and MiXCR, and retained in-frame beta chains. Every CDR3 protein is listed once, alongside the most common genes and DNA of its rows. The sample includes about 540,000 distinct CDR3 sequences, with around 19% observed a single time. Approximately 3% of the sample belongs to the ten largest clones. The input for sequencing was PBMCs from the stem cell graft donor, taken from the stem cell graft. The receptors were gathered from a human donor who donated a stem cell graft to a child with acute lymphoblastic leukemia.

This chain uses TRBV5-1 with TRBJ2-2, with D possibly called TRBD1 or TRBD2 (5 bases each). Germline CDR1 and CDR2: SGHRS and YFSETQ. Trimming removed 0 bases at V and 3 bases at J, with 9 bases between. There are 15 residues in the CDR3. CDR3: CASSLAGTYTGELFF. The CDR3, as DNA: TGCGCCAGCAGCTTGGCCGGGACCTACACCGGGGAGCTGTTTTTT.

This clonotype was seen a handful of times. The gene calls are TRBV20-1 and TRBJ2-1, with D unclear. The CDR3 is 14 amino acids. V lost 6 bases to trimming and J lost 4 bases, with 16 bases between them. Germline V lookup: CDR1 DFQATT, CDR2 SNEGSKA (reference sequence). In nucleotides, the CDR3 is TGCAGTGCCCTCCGGCGGAACAATTACAATGAGCAGTTCTTC. Its protein product is CSALRRNNYNEQFF.

The chain has TRBV5-1 and TRBJ2-5; D call uncertain. Trimming removed 4 bases from V and 2 bases from J, with 9 bases in between. Germline assignment: CDR1 SGHRS and CDR2 YFSETQ. This CDR3 is built from 13 residues. The CDR3 nucleotides are TGCGCCAGCAGCCGTGAGTGGCAAGAGACCCAGTACTTC. Its translation: CASSREWQETQYF.

This clonotype has more than one count but fewer than ten. This chain uses TRBV29-1 with TRBJ2-1; 11 nucleotides line up with TRBD2. Germline values: CDR1 SQVTM, CDR2 ANQGSEA. V lost 7 bases and J lost 7; bases outside the gene matches: 6. This CDR3 region has 13 residues. The CDR3 region is CSGLAGGGNEQFF. As DNA, the CDR3 is TGCAGCGGGCTAGCGGGAGGAGGGAATGAGCAGTTCTTC.

This clonotype was found a few times. The V call is TRBV18, the J call TRBJ2-2; D possibly corresponds to TRBD1 (6 bases). Trimming removed 4 bases at V and 7 bases at J, with 16 bases between. Per the germline V gene, CDR1 is KGHSH and CDR2 is LQKENI. This CDR3 has 15 residues. CDR3 sequence reads: CASSHRDKVNGELFF. In DNA, the CDR3 is TGTGCCAGCTCACACCGGGACAAAGTTAACGGGGAGCTGTTTTTT.

The rearrangement links TRBV19 to TRBJ2-6; D unresolved. The CDR3 contains 16 residues. CDR1 and CDR2 (germline): LNHDA, SQIVND (reference sequence). Deletions cut 3 bases from V and 0 bases from J, with 9 bases between. CDR3 in amino acids: CASSIFPDSGANVLTF. The CDR3 bases are TGTGCCAGTAGTATTTTCCCAGACTCTGGGGCCAACGTCCTGACTTTC.

Written as DNA, the CDR3 is TGCAGTCAAAGGGGCAGTAGCTCCTACGAGCAGTACTTC. Its translation: CSQRGSSSYEQYF. J is TRBJ2-7 and V is TRBV20-1, with D perhaps matching TRBD1 (5 bases). The V gene's germline CDR1 is DFQATT and CDR2 SNEGSKA (reference sequence). The CDR3 contains 13 residues. The V gene lost 8 bases and the J gene lost 0 bases, with 14 bases spanning the gap.

This chain uses TRBV5-1 with TRBJ2-7, with 11 bases that match TRBD2. Germline values: CDR1 SGHRS, CDR2 YFSETQ. Losses at the gene ends were 0 bases for V and 3 bases for J; bases not matched to a gene: 2. This CDR3 is built from 15 residues. In DNA, the CDR3 is TGCGCCAGCAGCTTGGTAGCGGGAGGGCGCTACGAGCAGTACTTC. The encoded protein is CASSLVAGGRYEQYF.

The chain couples TRBV10-3 to TRBJ2-7, with 9 bases aligning to TRBD2. CDR3 length equals 15 residues. V gave up 0 bases and J gave up 4 bases; unmatched junction bases: 4. Germline loops: CDR1 ENHRY, CDR2 SYGVKD. CDR3 loop: CAISESRTSGYEQYF. The CDR3 DNA follows: TGTGCCATCAGTGAGTCCCGCACTAGCGGGTACGAGCAGTACTTC.

The J gene is TRBJ2-1, the V gene TRBV7-6; 13 bases map to TRBD2. CDR1 SGHVS and CDR2 FNYEAQ come from the germline V gene. Unmatched junction bases numbered 8, after V lost 5 bases and J lost 7 bases. There are 16 residues in the CDR3. CDR3: CASSRTSGSILNEQFF. CDR3 in DNA: TGTGCCAGCAGCCGGACTAGCGGGAGTATCCTGAATGAGCAGTTCTTC.

This clonotype was observed a single time. The rearrangement links TRBV11-2 to TRBJ2-1; no clear D. Germline-derived CDR1 and CDR2 are SGHAT and FQNNGV. The V end was cut by 5 bases, the J end by 10 bases, with 12 bases between. The CDR3 is 12 amino acids. CDR3 residues: CASSPRTIEQFF. CDR3 in DNA: TGTGCCAGCAGCCCCCGTACTATAGAGCAGTTCTTC.

This chain links TRBV11-2 with TRBJ1-1; no firm D call. Trimming pared 2 bases from V and 5 bases from J, leaving 12 bases between. CDR1 SGHAT and CDR2 FQNNGV come from the germline V gene. This CDR3 spans 14 amino acids. CDR3 region: CASSLRFIGTEAFF. The CDR3 DNA reads TGTGCCAGCAGCTTACGGTTTATAGGAACTGAAGCTTTCTTT. The full variable domain, its missing parts supplied by reference TRBV11-2 and TRBJ1-1, is EAGVAQSPRYKIIEKRQSVAFWCNPISGHATLYWYQQILGQGPKLLIQFQNNGVVDDSQLPKDRFSAERLKGVDSTLKIQPAKLEDSAVYLCASSLRFIGTEAFFGQGTRLTVV.

The V and J genes are TRBV5-1 and TRBJ2-1; the match to TRBD1 covers 7 bases. Germline-derived CDR1 and CDR2 are SGHRS and YFSETQ. The V gene end was trimmed by 4 bases and the J gene end by 4 bases; junction bases not matched to a gene: 5. The CDR3 consists of 14 residues. The CDR3 bases are TGCGCCAGCAGCCGGGGACAGAATTACAATGAGCAGTTCTTC. Amino acid sequence: CASSRGQNYNEQFF. The full variable domain, its missing parts supplied by reference TRBV5-1 and TRBJ2-1, is KAGVTQTPRYLIKTRGQQVTLSCSPISGHRSVSWYQQTPGQGLQFLFEYFSETQRNKGNFPGRFSGRQFSNSRSEMNVSTLELGDSALYLCASSRGQNYNEQFFGPGTRLTVL.

V usage is TRBV12-3 or TRBV12-4 and J usage is TRBJ2-5; the match to TRBD2 covers 11 bases. The CDR3 consists of 16 residues. Unmatched junction bases numbered 9, after V lost 4 bases and J lost 5 bases. Written as DNA, the CDR3 is TGTGCCAGCAGTTGGGGTAGCGGGAGGGCCGACGAGACCCAGTACTTC. Translation gives CASSWGSGRADETQYF.

The gene calls are TRBV4-2 and TRBJ1-1; 7 bases match TRBD1. V dropped 5 bases and J dropped 3; count of bases not matched to a gene: 6. This CDR3 has 14 residues. CDR1 and CDR2 (germline): LGHNA, YNFKEQ. The CDR3 region has the DNA TGTGCCAGCAGCTTGACAGGGAGAGACACTGAAGCTTTCTTT. Encoded protein: CASSLTGRDTEAFF.

This chain's CDR3 is CASSWGGPRNEQFF. The CDR3 DNA follows: TGTGCCAGCAGTTGGGGTGGCCCACGGAATGAGCAGTTCTTC. The gene calls are TRBV28 and TRBJ2-1; no firm D call. The CDR3 runs to 14 residues. The V end lost 4 bases, the J end lost 7 bases, and 14 bases lay between the germline ends. The germline CDR1 and CDR2 sequences are MDHEN and SYDVKM.

This clonotype was counted many times. The gene calls are TRBV5-1 and TRBJ1-1; TRBD1 might be the D (6 bases). The CDR3 has 14 residues. V gave up 0 bases and J gave up 3 bases, with 9 bases separating them. CDR1 SGHRS and CDR2 YFSETQ come from the germline V gene. The CDR3, as DNA: TGCGCCAGCAGCTTGGATTGGGGGCACACTGAAGCTTTCTTT. Translated: CASSLDWGHTEAFF.

The V gene is TRBV18, the J gene TRBJ2-7; 9 bases are shared with TRBD1. The length of the CDR3 is 16 residues. V was pared by 9 bases and J by 1 base, with 13 bases of the junction left unmatched. CDR1 is KGHSH and CDR2 is LQKENI in the germline V gene. The CDR3 DNA reads TGTGCCAGTTCCCGGGACAGGGTCTCATCTTCCTACGAGCAGTACTTC. Its translation is CASSRDRVSSSYEQYF.

The chain joins TRBV27 to TRBJ2-5; the match to TRBD1 covers 9 bases. The junction had 8 bases not matched to a gene; V was cut back by 4 bases and J by 5 bases. The V gene's germline CDR1 is MNHEY and CDR2 SMNVEV (reference sequence). The CDR3 length is 15 residues. The CDR3 spells CASSSLQGAVETQYF. The CDR3 nucleotides are TGTGCCAGCAGTTCCCTACAGGGGGCGGTGGAGACCCAGTACTTC.

The genes are TRBV6-2 or TRBV6-3 and TRBJ2-3; D is perhaps TRBD1 or TRBD2 (6 bases each). The CDR3 totals 14 residues. Germline-derived CDR1 and CDR2 are MNHEY and SVGEGT. The ends were cut back, 4 bases at V and 3 bases at J, with 11 bases in the middle. CDR3 amino acids: CASSWQGRTDTQYF. For the CDR3, the DNA is TGTGCCAGCAGTTGGCAGGGGAGGACAGATACGCAGTATTTT.